The 24 T cell receptor beta chains below all came from one sample that was sequenced in a study of response to subunit inactivated influenza vaccine. TCRdb ran MiXCR on the RT-PCR reads and lists one entry per CDR3 protein. The data show about 700,000 distinct CDR3 sequences, with 11% to 15% seen just once and 7.5% to 8% held by the top ten. Sequencing was performed on PBMCs from blood, taken 14 days before vaccination. The receptors were sampled from a middle-aged man who received an inactivated influenza vaccine.

This sequence joins TRBV6-5 and TRBJ1-6; 7 bases match TRBD1. Germline trimming cut 5 bases from V and 10 bases from J; bases unmatched to any gene: 8. The length of the CDR3 is 14 residues. Per the germline V gene, CDR1 is MNHEY and CDR2 is SVGAGI. The chain's CDR3 is CASSTGQEQSPLHF. The CDR3 DNA is TGTGCCAGCAGTACTGGACAGGAGCAATCACCCCTCCACTTT.

This chain joins TRBV5-1 and TRBJ2-2; D gene ambiguous. The V gene lost 2 bases and the J gene lost 0 bases, with 8 bases spanning the gap. The CDR3 length is 15 residues. Germline V gene sequence: CDR1 SGHRS, CDR2 YFSETQ. The CDR3 DNA reads TGCGCCAGCAGCTTCTGGCTAGCGAACACCGGGGAGCTGTTTTTT. It encodes CASSFWLANTGELFF.

There are a few counts of this clonotype. J is TRBJ2-7 and V is TRBV14; 7 positions agree with TRBD2. The CDR3 is 16 amino acids. With 2 bases clipped from V and 7 bases from J, the junction kept 14 bases outside the gene matches. CDR1 is SGHDN and CDR2 is FVKESK in the germline V gene. This chain's CDR3 is CASSQLPLAVGGEQYF. CDR3 DNA: TGTGCCAGCAGCCAACTACCTCTAGCGGTGGGTGGGGAGCAGTACTTC.

The chain links TRBV28 to TRBJ1-4, with D hard to call. The germline CDR1 and CDR2 sequences are MDHEN and SYDVKM. Deletions cut 4 bases from V and 6 bases from J, with 12 bases between. This CDR3 spans 14 amino acids. The CDR3 sequence is CASSSGPIDEKLFF. For the CDR3, the DNA is TGTGCCAGCAGTTCAGGACCAATTGATGAAAAACTGTTTTTT.

Only a few counts were recorded for this clonotype. The chain is built from TRBV29-1 and TRBJ2-7, with 9 bases lining up with TRBD2. Germline-derived CDR1 and CDR2 are SQVTM and ANQGSEA. The CDR3 covers 13 residues. The V and J ends lost 8 bases and 2 bases, in that order; junction bases with no gene match: 7. CDR3 DNA sequence: TGCAGCCCTATAGCGGGAGCGGCCTACGAGCAGTACTTC. It encodes CSPIAGAAYEQYF.

The table lists this clonotype with a few counts. The chain combines TRBV12-3 or TRBV12-4 with TRBJ2-1; D not resolved. V was pared by 3 bases and J by 3 bases, with 6 bases between. The CDR3 contains 13 residues. In DNA form, the CDR3 reads TGTGCCAGCAGTTTTTCGTTCTACAATGAGCAGTTCTTC. Translating it yields CASSFSFYNEQFF.

A few counts support this clonotype. The chain employs TRBV18 and TRBJ2-3; TRBD1 matches at 8 bases. CDR3 length equals 16 residues. Trimming at V came to 3 bases and at J to 4 bases, leaving 9 bases not matched to a gene. Germline CDR1 and CDR2: KGHSH and LQKENI. The DNA for the CDR3 is TGTGCCAGCTCACCGGCGGACAGGGTTTTTGCAGATACGCAGTATTTT. Residues: CASSPADRVFADTQYF.

The chain has TRBV20-1 and TRBJ2-3, with 10 bases lining up with TRBD2. Germline CDR1 is DFQATT and CDR2 is SNEGSKA (reference sequence). This CDR3 comprises 14 residues. V shed 3 bases, J shed 4 bases, and the junction held 4 bases outside the gene matches. CDR3 DNA sequence: TGCAGTGCTAGGATGGGACTAGCGTCAGATACGCAGTATTTT. This encodes CSARMGLASDTQYF.

The genes are TRBV7-2 and TRBJ2-2; D is undetermined. The CDR3 has 14 amino acids. Trimming shortened V by 4 bases and J by 7 bases, and 13 bases separated the two germline ends. In germline, CDR1 is SGHTA, CDR2 FQGNSA. This CDR3 reads CASSSSWGGGELFF. The CDR3 DNA reads TGTGCCAGCAGCTCCTCATGGGGTGGCGGGGAGCTGTTTTTT.

CDR3 region: CASSLVTSAGELFF. The CDR3, as DNA: TGTGCCAGCAGCTTAGTCACCAGCGCCGGGGAGCTGTTTTTT. This chain connects TRBV7-2 to TRBJ2-2; D is unresolved. This CDR3 comprises 14 residues. Germline V gives CDR1 SGHTA, CDR2 FQGNSA. Deletions cut 1 base from V and 6 bases from J, with 9 bases between.

The V gene is TRBV20-1, the J gene TRBJ1-1; tentatively, D is TRBD1 (5 bases). Germline lookup yields CDR1 DFQATT and CDR2 SNEGSKA (reference sequence). This CDR3 has 13 amino acids. Trimming pared 6 bases from V and 5 bases from J, leaving 16 bases between. The CDR3 nucleotides are TGCAGTGCCTATAAAGACGGGGGGACTGAAGCTTTCTTT. As protein: CSAYKDGGTEAFF.

This clonotype has ten or more counts. The V call is TRBV4-1, the J call TRBJ1-3, with D uncertain. The germline V gene encodes CDR1 MGHRA and CDR2 YSYEKL. The CDR3 covers 15 residues. Trimming cost V 0 bases and J 0 bases, with 6 bases left between them. CDR3 sequence: CASSQDGNSGNTIYF. The CDR3 coding sequence is TGCGCCAGCAGCCAAGACGGTAACTCTGGAAACACCATATATTTT.

This clonotype was seen only a few times. The chain employs TRBV3-1 and TRBJ2-7, with D maybe TRBD2 (5 bases). Trimming took off 4 bases at V and 7 bases at J, with 17 bases between the two ends. CDR1 is LGHDT and CDR2 is YNNKEL in the germline V gene (reference sequence). There are 14 residues in the CDR3. The CDR3 sequence is CASSRGWYPGEQYF. Written as DNA, the CDR3 is TGTGCCAGCAGCCGTGGGTGGTACCCGGGGGAGCAGTACTTC.

The table lists this clonotype with a few counts. V usage is TRBV20-1 and J usage is TRBJ2-5; the D is unclear. The CDR3 has 10 amino acids. The germline CDR1 and CDR2 sequences are DFQATT and SNEGSKA (reference sequence). Deletions cut 5 bases from V and 5 bases from J, with 6 bases between. This CDR3 is CSARMETQYF. The CDR3 region has the DNA TGCAGTGCTCGGATGGAGACCCAGTACTTC.

Only a few counts were recorded for this clonotype. The CDR3 loop reads CASSRSNLRSPGELFF. The CDR3, as DNA: TGCGCCAGCAGCCGGAGTAACCTAAGGTCGCCCGGGGAGCTGTTTTTT. The rearrangement joins TRBV4-1 to TRBJ2-2; D call uncertain. Germline CDR1 reads MGHRA; CDR2 reads YSYEKL. The CDR3 contains 16 residues. Trimming removed 4 bases from V and 6 bases from J, with 18 bases in between.

In its sample, this clonotype was seen a few times. The rearrangement joins TRBV5-1 to TRBJ2-1, with TRBD1 matching 11 bases. The germline V gene has CDR1 SGHRS and CDR2 YFSETQ. There are 18 residues in the CDR3. Trimming took 0 bases from V and 9 from J; bases not matched to a gene: 14. CDR3 protein: CASSLATTAGQGASEQFF. The CDR3 bases are TGCGCCAGCAGCTTGGCGACCACGGCCGGACAGGGGGCTAGTGAGCAGTTCTTC.

The chain has TRBV15 and TRBJ2-4; D unclear. The ends were cut back, 5 bases at V and 7 bases at J, with 18 bases in the middle. Per germline, CDR1 LNHNV and CDR2 YYDKDF (reference sequence). This CDR3 is built from 15 residues. The DNA of the CDR3 is TGTGCCACCAGCGCGACCCTTCCAAAGGGCAACATTCAGTACTTC. Amino acids: CATSATLPKGNIQYF.

The rearrangement uses TRBV12-3 or TRBV12-4 and TRBJ2-2; D perhaps matches TRBD2 (5 bases). CDR3 length: 15 amino acids. V was trimmed by 2 bases and J by 7 bases, leaving 14 bases between them. The CDR3 DNA follows: TGTGCCAGCAGTTTATACCTGGGAGTCGGCGGGGAGCTGTTTTTT. This translates into CASSLYLGVGGELFF.

This clonotype occurred a few times. The J gene is TRBJ2-5, the V gene TRBV7-9, with 9 bases lining up with TRBD1. V shed 3 bases, J shed 2 bases, and the junction held 10 bases outside the gene matches. Germline V CDR1 and CDR2: SEHNR, FQNEAQ (reference sequence). This CDR3 contains 17 residues. The CDR3 region has the DNA TGTGCCAGCAGCTTCAGTGAGGGGACAGGGCGACAAGAGACCCAGTACTTC. As protein: CASSFSEGTGRQETQYF.

The genes are TRBV5-6 and TRBJ2-5; D might be TRBD1 (5 bases). With 5 bases removed from V and 4 bases from J, the gap between germline ends came to 18 bases. The germline V gene has CDR1 SGHDT and CDR2 YYEEEE. The CDR3 totals 15 residues. As DNA, the CDR3 is TGTGCCAGCAGTACCCTAAACGTGGGGCGAGAGACCCAGTACTTC. Protein: CASSTLNVGRETQYF.

This clonotype was detected many times. The rearrangement joins TRBV29-1 to TRBJ2-2, with D perhaps matching TRBD2 (8 bases). From germline, CDR1 is SQVTM and CDR2 ANQGSEA. Trimming cost V 5 bases and J 5 bases, with 18 bases left between them. The CDR3 consists of 15 residues. For the CDR3, the DNA is TGCAGCGTTACAGGGGCGGGAGGTGGGACCGGGGAGCTGTTTTTT. Translation gives CSVTGAGGGTGELFF.

This clonotype has ten or more counts. The CDR3, as DNA: TGTGCCAGCAGTCCTCAGGGGGACTATGGCTACACCTTC. This codes for CASSPQGDYGYTF. The chain uses TRBV18 and TRBJ1-2; the match to TRBD1 covers 7 bases. Germline lookup yields CDR1 KGHSH and CDR2 LQKENI. Unmatched junction bases numbered 6, after V lost 8 bases and J lost 3 bases. The CDR3 extends over 13 amino acids.

The rearrangement uses TRBV6-5 and TRBJ2-4; 9 positions agree with TRBD1. The CDR3 totals 15 residues. The J segment lost 9 bases and the V segment lost 2 bases, leaving 8 bases of the junction unmatched. CDR1 is MNHEY, CDR2 SVGAGI, per germline. CDR3 DNA: TGTGCCAGCAGTTACAAGGGACAGGGTGGTGGCATTCAGTACTTC. This sequence encodes CASSYKGQGGGIQYF.

The CDR3 region has the DNA TGCGCCAGCAGCCAAGGACTTTCGCTAAATCACGAGCAGTACTTC. Protein product: CASSQGLSLNHEQYF. The V gene is TRBV4-3, the J gene TRBJ2-7; D unresolved. Trimming pared 1 base from V and 5 bases from J, leaving 15 bases between. Germline V gene lookup returns CDR1 LGHNA and CDR2 YSLEER. CDR3 size: 15 residues.